This T cell receptor beta chain emerged from a study of blood T cell repertoires in COVID-19. In the study overall: PBMCs, B-cell-depleted T cells, or T cells were the source of the cDNA or gDNA that made up the material.

This CDR3 has 14 residues. Trimming stripped 2 bases from V and 3 bases from J, with 11 bases between. Germline CDR1 is LNHDA and CDR2 is SQIVND (reference sequence). Authors' processing steps: Estimated nucleated cell counts came from reference gene primer amplification. Assay used: immunoSEQ multiplex PCR; TCRdb lists only in-frame clones, some missing. That table supplies the V and J calls and clone size; D and trimming were determined from the DNA. The table shows about 120,000 clones, with over 60% occurring only once. This chain uses TRBV19 with TRBJ2-7; possible D gene TRBD1, 6 bases. This sequence was found in a woman older than 75 with acute or convalescent COVID-19. Sequenced sample: peripheral blood. In DNA, the CDR3 is TGTGCCAGTAGTATATCAGGGGCGCTCTACGAGCAGTACTTC. It codes for CASSISGALYEQYF.